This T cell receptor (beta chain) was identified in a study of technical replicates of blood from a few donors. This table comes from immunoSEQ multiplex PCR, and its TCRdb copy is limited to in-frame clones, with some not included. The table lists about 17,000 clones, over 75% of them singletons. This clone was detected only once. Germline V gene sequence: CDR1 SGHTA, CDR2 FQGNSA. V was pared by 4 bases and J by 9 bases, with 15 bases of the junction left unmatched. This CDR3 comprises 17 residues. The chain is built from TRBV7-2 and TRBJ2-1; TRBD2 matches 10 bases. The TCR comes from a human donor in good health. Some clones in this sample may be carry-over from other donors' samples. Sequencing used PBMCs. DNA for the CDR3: TGTGCCAGCAGCTCCCAGTTGATAGCGGGAGGCTTGAGTGAGCAGTTCTTC. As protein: CASSSQLIAGGLSEQFF.